This T cell receptor (beta chain) comes out of a study of shared clonotypes between healthy human individuals. The wider study: CD4 naive and memory got three plates each, CD8 naive two, CD8 memory one. Study-level findings and limits: The sole specimen, blood, was sampled, and tissue repertoires likely differ.

For this clone: Its antigen is unidentified.

Genomic DNA belonging to each subset was distributed in equal measure over several immunoSEQ plates. Replicate PCRs run on sorted subsets employed approximately 0.2 ug DNA, about 27,000 T cell genomes. Profiled with immunoSEQ multiplex PCR; TCRdb holds only in-frame clones, not every one. The sample lists over 2,000,000 clones, just under 95% occurring once. Positive CCR7 selection of CD45RO-negative cells yielded the naive CD8 cells, and terminally differentiated effector memory CD45RA+ cells were excluded. The sample consisted of naive CD8+ T cells from PBMCs. This clonotype was sampled from a man between 18 and 35 years old in good health. Some clones in this sample may be carry-over from other donors' samples.

The CDR3 sequence is CATSTTDSNTEAFF. In DNA form, the CDR3 reads TGTGCCACCAGCACAACGGACAGCAACACTGAAGCTTTCTTT. The chain is built from TRBV15 and TRBJ1-1; perhaps TRBD1 as D (6 bases). This CDR3 has 14 residues. Germline V gene lookup returns CDR1 LNHNV and CDR2 YYDKDF (reference sequence). V shed 4 bases and J shed 2 bases, with 11 bases lying between them.